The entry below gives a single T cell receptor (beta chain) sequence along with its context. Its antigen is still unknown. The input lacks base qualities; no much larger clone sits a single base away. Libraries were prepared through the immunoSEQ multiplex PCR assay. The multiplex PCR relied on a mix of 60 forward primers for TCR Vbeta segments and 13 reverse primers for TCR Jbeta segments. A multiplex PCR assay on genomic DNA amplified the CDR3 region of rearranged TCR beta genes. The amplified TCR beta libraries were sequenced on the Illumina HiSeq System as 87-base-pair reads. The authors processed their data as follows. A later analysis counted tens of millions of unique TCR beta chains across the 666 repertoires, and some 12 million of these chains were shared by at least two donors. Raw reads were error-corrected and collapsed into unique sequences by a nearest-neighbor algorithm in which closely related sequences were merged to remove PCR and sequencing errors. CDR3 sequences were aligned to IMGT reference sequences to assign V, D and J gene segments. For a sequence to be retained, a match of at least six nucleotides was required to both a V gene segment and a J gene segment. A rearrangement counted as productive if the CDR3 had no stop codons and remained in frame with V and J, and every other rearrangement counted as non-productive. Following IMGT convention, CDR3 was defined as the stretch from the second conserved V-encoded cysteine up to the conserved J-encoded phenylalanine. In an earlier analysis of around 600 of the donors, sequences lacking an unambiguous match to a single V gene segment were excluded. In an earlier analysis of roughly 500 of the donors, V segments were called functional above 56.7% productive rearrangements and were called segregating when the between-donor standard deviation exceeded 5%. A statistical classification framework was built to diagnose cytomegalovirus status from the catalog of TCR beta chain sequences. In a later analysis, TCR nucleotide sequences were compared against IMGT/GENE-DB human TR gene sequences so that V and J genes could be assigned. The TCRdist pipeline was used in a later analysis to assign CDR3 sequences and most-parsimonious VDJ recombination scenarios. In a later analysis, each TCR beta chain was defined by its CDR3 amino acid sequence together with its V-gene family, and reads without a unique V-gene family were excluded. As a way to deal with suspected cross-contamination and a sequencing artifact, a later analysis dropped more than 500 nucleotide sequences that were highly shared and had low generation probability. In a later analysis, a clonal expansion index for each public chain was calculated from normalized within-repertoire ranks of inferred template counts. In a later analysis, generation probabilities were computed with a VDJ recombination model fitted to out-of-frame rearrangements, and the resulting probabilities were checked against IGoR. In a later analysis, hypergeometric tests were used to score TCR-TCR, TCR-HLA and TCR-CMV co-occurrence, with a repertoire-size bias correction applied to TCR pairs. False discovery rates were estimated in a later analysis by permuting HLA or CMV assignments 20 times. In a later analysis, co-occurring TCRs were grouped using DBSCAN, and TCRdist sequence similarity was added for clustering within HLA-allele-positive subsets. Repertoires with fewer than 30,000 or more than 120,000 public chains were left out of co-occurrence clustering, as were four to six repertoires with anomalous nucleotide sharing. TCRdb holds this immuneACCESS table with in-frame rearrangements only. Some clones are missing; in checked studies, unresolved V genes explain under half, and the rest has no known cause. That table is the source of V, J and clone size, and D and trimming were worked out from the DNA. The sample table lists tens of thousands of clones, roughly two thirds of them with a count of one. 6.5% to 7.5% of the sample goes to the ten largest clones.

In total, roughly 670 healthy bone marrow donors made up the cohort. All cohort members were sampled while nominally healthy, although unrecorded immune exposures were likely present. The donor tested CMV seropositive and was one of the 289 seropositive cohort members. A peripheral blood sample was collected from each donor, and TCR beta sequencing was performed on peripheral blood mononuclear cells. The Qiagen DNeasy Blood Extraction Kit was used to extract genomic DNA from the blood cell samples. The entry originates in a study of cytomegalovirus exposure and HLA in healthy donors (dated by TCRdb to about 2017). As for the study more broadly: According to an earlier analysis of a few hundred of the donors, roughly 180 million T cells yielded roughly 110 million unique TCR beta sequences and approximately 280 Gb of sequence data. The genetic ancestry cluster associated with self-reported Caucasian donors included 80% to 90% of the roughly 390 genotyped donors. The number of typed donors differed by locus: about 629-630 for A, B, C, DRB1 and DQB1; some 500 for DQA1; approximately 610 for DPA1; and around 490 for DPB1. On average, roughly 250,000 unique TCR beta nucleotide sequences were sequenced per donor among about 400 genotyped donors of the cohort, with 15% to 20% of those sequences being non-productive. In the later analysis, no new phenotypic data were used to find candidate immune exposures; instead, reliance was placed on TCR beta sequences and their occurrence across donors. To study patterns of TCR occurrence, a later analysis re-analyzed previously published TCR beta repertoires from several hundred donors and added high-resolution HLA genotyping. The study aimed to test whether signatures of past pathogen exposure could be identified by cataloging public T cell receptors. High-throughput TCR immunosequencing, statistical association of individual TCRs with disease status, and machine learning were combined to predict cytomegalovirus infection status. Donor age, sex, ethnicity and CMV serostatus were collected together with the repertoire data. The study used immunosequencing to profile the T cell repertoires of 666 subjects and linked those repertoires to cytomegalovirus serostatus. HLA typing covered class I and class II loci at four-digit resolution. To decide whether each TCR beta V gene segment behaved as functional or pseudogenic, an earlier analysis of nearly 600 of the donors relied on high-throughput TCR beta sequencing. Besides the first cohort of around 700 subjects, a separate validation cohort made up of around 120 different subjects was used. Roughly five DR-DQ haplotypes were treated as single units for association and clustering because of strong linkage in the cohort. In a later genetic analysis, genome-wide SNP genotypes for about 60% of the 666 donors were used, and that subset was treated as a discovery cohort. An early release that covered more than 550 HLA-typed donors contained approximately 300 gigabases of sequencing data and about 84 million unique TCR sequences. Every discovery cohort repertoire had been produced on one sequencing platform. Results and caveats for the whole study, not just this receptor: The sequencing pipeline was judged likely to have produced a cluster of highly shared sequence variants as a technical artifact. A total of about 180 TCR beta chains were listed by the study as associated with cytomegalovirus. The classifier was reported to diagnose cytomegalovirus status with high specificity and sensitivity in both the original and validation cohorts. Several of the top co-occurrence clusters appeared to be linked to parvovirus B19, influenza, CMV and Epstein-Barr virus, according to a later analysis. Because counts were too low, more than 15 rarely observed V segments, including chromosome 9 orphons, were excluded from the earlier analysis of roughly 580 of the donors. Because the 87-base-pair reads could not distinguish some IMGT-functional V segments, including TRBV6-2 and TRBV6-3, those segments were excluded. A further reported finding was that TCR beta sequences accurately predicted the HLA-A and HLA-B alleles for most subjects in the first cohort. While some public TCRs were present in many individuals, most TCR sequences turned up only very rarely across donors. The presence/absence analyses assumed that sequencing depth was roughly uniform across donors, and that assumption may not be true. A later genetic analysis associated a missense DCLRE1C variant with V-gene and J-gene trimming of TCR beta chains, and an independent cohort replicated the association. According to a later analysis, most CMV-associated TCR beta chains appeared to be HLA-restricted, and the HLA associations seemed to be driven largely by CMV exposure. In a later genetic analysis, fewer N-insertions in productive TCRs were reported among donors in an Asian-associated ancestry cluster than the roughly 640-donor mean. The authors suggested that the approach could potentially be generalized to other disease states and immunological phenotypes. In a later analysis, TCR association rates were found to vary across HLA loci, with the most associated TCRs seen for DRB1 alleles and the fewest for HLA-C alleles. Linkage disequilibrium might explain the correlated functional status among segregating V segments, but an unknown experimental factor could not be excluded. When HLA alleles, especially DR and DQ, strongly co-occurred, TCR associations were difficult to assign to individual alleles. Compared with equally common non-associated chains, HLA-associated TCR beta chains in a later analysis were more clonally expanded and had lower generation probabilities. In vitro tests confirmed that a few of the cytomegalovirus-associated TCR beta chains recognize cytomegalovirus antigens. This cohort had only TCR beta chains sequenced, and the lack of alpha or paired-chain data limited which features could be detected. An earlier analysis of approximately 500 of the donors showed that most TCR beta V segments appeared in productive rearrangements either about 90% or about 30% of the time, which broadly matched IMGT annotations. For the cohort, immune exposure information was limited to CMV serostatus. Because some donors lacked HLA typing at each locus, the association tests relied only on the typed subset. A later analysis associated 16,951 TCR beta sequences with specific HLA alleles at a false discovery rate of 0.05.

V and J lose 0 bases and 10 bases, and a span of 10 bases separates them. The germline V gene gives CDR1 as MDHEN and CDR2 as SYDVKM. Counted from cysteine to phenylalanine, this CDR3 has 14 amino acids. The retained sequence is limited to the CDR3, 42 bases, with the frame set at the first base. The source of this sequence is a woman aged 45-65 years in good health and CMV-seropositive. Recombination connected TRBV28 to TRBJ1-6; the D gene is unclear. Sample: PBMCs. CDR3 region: CASSLWAGRSPLHF. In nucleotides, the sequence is TGTGCCAGCAGTTTATGGGCGGGAAGATCACCCCTCCACTTT.